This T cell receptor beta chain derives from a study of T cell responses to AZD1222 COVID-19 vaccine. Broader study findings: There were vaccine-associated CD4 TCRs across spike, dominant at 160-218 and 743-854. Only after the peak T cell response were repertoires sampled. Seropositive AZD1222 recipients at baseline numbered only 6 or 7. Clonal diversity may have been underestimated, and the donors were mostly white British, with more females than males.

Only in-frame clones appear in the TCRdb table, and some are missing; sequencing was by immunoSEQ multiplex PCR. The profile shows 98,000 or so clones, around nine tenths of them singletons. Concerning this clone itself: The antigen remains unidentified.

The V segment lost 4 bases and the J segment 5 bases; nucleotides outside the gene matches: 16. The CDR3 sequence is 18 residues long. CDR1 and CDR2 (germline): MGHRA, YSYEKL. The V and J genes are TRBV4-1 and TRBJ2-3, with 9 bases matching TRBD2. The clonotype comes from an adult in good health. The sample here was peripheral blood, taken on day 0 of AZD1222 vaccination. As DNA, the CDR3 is TGCGCCAGCAGCCGTTCCCAAGGGCGGGAGGGCCAGGGAGATACGCAGTATTTT. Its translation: CASSRSQGREGQGDTQYF.